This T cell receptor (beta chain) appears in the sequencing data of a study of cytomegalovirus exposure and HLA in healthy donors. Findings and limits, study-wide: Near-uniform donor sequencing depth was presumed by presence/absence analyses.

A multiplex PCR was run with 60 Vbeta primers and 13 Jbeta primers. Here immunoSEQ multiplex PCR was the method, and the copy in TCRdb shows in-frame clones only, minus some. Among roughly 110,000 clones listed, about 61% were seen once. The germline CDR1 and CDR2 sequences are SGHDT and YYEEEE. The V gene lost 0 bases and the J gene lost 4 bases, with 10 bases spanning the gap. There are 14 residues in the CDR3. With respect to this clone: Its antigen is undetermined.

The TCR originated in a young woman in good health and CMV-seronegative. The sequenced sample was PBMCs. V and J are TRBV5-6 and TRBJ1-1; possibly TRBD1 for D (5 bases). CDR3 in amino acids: CASSLAGGVTEAFF. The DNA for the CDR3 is TGTGCCAGCAGCTTGGCGGGAGGGGTCACTGAAGCTTTCTTT.